This T cell receptor beta chain was captured in a study of blood T cell repertoires in COVID-19. There are a few counts of this clone. Profiled with immunoSEQ multiplex PCR; TCRdb holds only in-frame clones, not every one. The table lists 310,000 or so clones, over 80% of them singletons. This CDR3 has 12 amino acids. In germline, CDR1 is LGHDT, CDR2 YNNKEL (reference sequence). V lost 6 bases and J lost 4, with 10 bases in between. Participants reported their clinical history, and cohort assignment relied on those reports. Specimen: PBMCs or T cells enriched from blood (not recorded which). This TCR came from a woman between 18 and 29 years old who had recovered from COVID-19. The V gene is TRBV3-1 (or the pseudogene TRBV3-2), the J gene TRBJ2-7; the D gene is possibly TRBD2 (6 bases). In DNA form, the CDR3 reads TGTGCCAGCAGGTCCGGGGGTTACGAGCAGTACTTC. This gives the protein CASRSGGYEQYF.